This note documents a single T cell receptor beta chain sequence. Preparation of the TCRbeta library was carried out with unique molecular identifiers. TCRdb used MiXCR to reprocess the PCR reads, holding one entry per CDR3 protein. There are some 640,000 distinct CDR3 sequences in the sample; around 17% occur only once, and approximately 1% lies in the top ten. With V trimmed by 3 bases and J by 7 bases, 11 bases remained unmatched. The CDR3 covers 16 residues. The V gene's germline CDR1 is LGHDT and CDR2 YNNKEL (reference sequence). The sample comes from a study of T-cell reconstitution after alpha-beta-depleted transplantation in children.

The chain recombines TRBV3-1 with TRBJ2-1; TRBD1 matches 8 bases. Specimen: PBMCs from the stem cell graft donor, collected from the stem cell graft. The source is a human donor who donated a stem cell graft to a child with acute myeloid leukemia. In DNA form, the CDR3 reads TGTGCCAGCAGCCATTTCTTAGGACAGGGAGTGAATGAGCAGTTCTTC. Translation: CASSHFLGQGVNEQFF.